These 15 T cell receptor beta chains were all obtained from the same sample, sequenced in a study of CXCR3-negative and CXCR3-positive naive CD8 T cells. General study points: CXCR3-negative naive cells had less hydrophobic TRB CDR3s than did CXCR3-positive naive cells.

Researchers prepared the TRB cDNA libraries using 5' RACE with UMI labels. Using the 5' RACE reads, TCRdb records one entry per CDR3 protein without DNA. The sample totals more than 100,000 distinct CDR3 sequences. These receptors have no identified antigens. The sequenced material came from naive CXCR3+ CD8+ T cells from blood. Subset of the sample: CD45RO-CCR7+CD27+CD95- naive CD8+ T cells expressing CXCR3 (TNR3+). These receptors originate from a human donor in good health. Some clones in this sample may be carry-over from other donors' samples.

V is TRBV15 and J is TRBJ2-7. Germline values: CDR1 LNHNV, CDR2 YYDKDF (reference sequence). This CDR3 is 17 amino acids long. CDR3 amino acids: CATSRGMSSFQPYEQYF.

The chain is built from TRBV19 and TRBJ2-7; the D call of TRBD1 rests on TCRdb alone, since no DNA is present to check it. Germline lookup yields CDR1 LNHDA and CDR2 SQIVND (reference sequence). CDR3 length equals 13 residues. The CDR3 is CASEDRAAYEQYF.

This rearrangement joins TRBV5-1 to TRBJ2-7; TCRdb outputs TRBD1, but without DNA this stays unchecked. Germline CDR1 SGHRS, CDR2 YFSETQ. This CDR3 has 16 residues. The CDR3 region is CASSLAGAGTAYEQYF.

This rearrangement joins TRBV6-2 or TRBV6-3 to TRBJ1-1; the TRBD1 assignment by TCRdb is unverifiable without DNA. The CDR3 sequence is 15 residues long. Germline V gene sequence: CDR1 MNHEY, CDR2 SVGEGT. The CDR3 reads CASSRQQGLNTEAFF.

CDR3 region: CASSIAGGPEAFF. The gene calls are TRBV19 and TRBJ1-1; TCRdb picks TRBD1, but there is no DNA to check that call. This CDR3 has 13 residues. In germline, CDR1 is LNHDA, CDR2 SQIVND (reference sequence).

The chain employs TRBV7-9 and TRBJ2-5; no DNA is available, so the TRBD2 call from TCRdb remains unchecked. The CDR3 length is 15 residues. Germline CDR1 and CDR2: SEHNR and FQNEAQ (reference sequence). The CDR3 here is CASSGRDSGQETQYF.

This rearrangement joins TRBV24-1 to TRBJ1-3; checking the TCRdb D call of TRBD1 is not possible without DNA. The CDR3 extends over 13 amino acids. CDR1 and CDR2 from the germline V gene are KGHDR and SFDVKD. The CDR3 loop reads CATSSGSRNTIYF.

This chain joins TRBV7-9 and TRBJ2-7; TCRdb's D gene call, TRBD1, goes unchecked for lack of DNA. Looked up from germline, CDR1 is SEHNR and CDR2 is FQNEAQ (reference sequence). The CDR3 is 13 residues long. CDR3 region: CASSPTATYEQYF.

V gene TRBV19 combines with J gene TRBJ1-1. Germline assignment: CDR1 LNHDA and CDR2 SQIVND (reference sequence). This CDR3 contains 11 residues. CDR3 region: CASAKNTEAFF. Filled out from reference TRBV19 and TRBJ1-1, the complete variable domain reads DGGITQSPKYLFRKEGQNVTLSCEQNLNHDAMYWYRQDPGQGLRLIYYSQIVNDFQKGDIAEGYSVSREKKESFPLTVTSAQKNPTAFYLCASAKNTEAFFGQGTRLTVV.

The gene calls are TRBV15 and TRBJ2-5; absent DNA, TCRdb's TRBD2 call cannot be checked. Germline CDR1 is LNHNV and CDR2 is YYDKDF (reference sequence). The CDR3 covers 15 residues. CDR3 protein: CATSTWGGNQETQYF.

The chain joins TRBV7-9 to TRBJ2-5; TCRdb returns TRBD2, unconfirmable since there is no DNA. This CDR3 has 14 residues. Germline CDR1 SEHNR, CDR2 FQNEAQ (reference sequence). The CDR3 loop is CASSPREEQETQYF. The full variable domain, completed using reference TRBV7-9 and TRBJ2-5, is DTGVSQNPRHKITKRGQNVTFRCDPISEHNRLYWYRQTLGQGPEFLTYFQNEAQLEKSRLLSDRFSAERPKGSFSTLEIQRTEQGDSAMYLCASSPREEQETQYFGPGTRLLVL.

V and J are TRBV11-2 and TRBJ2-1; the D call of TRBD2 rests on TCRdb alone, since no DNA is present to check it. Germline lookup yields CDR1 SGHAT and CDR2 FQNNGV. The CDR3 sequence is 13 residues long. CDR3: CASSSGLYNEQFF.

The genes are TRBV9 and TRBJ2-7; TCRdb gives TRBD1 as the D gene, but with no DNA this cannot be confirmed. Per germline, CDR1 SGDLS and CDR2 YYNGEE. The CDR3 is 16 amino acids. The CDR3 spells CASSVGGGATSYEQYF.

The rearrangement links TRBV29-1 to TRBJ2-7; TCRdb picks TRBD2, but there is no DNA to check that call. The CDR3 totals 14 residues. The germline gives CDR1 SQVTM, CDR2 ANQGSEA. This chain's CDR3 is CSVIPGLAGHEQYF.

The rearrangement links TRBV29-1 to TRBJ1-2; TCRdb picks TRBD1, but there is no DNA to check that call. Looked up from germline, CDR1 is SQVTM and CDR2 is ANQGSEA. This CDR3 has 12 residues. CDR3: CSVPDREYGYTF.